This T cell receptor beta chain was sequenced in a study of shared clonotypes between healthy human individuals. Study context: A donor's plate count was three for CD4 naive and three for CD4 memory; CD8 naive had two and CD8 memory one. Broader study findings: Large sequencing depth failed to make sorted-subset sequencing complete, rarefaction showed.

Naive CD8 populations comprised CD45RO-negative cells positively selected for CCR7, excluding terminally differentiated effector memory CD45RA+ cells. Healthy HIV-negative adults without recent acute infections or vaccinations served as donors. CDR1 and CDR2 (germline): MDHEN, SYDVKM. V was trimmed by 9 bases and J by 3 bases, leaving 9 bases between them. This CDR3 region has 12 residues. In its sample, this clone was seen once. Antigen unknown. The authors ran the assay at deep level. This table comes from immunoSEQ multiplex PCR, and its TCRdb copy is limited to in-frame clones, with some not included. Of some 2 million clones listed, about 95% are singletons.

The sample was naive CD8+ T cells sorted from blood. The TCR was taken from a man in his late teens or twenties in good health. This chain connects TRBV28 to TRBJ2-1, with D possibly being TRBD1 or TRBD2 (6 bases each). The CDR3 loop is CAREGGYNEQFF. CDR3 in DNA: TGTGCCAGAGAGGGGGGCTACAATGAGCAGTTCTTC.